The TCR beta chain described here comes from a study of blood T cells in healthy people across ages. Together with a sample-barcoded 5' primer, a J-beta primer mix was included in a second PCR lasting about 7 to 11 cycles. Each CDR3 protein is one row after TCRdb ran MiXCR on the 5' RACE reads. The table includes around 780,000 distinct CDR3 sequences, roughly 25% detected once. The CDR3 spans 15 residues. Trimming at V came to 2 bases and at J to 2 bases, leaving 8 bases not matched to a gene. Germline lookup yields CDR1 GTSNPN and CDR2 SVGIG (reference sequence). The same specimen was also included in a second study, on T cells of mothers and their children.

This clonotype originated in a boy aged 5-17 years in good health. Sequenced sample: blood. The rearrangement uses TRBV30 and TRBJ1-1; 7 positions agree with TRBD1. The CDR3 nucleotides read TGTGCCTGGAGTTCAGGGACAGTGTCTAACACTGAAGCTTTCTTT. Amino acid sequence: CAWSSGTVSNTEAFF.